This TCR beta chain was documented in a study of post-analysis software for immune sequencing data. Study-level information: Courses of disease covered relapsing-remitting, secondary progressive and progressive-relapsing multiple sclerosis. Study conclusions and caveats: Analysis by F measure revealed that same-batch samples clustered strongly together. Compared with controls, patients showed significantly lower normalized Chao1 diversity. In patients, TRBV5-6, TRBV5-1 and TRBV20-1 belonged to roughly five TRBV segments found more frequently than in controls.

TCR beta cDNA libraries had unique molecular identifiers. It was from approximately 0.91 to 9.4 million T cells that roughly 0.5 million cDNA molecules came. From the PCR reads, TCRdb called clonotypes with MiXCR, one entry per CDR3 protein. The sample consists of fewer than 850,000 distinct CDR3 sequences, around 27% of them appearing once. There are a few counts of this clonotype. Its antigen is currently unknown. There are 14 residues in the CDR3. The V end lost 2 bases, the J end lost 4 bases, and 11 bases lay between the germline ends. The germline CDR1 and CDR2 sequences are MNHEY and SVGAGI. Sequenced material: blood. The TCR originated in a girl aged 5-17 years with multiple sclerosis. The J gene is TRBJ1-2, the V gene TRBV6-5; TRBD1 is a possible D gene (6 bases). The CDR3 sequence is CASSYVQGLYGYTF. In DNA, the CDR3 is TGTGCCAGCAGTTACGTACAGGGTCTCTATGGCTACACCTTC.